The 16 T cell receptor beta chains below were found in one sample sequenced in a study of cytomegalovirus exposure and HLA in healthy donors. PCR used 60 Vbeta primers and 13 Jbeta primers. The method was immunoSEQ multiplex PCR; TCRdb's version includes in-frame clones alone and lacks a portion of them. The sample holds about 72,000 clones; approximately 82% are singletons and the top ten take 1.5% to 2%. Sequenced sample: PBMCs. The origin of the receptors is a young man in good health and CMV-seronegative.

The rearrangement links TRBV4-1 to TRBJ2-5, with 7 bases matching TRBD2. J gave up 1 base and V 0 bases, and 8 bases lay outside the gene matches. Germline V gene lookup returns CDR1 MGHRA and CDR2 YSYEKL. CDR3 length: 17 amino acids. CDR3 sequence reads: CASSQDAPGTIQETQYF. CDR3 nucleotide sequence: TGCGCCAGCAGCCAAGATGCCCCCGGGACTATCCAAGAGACCCAGTACTTC.

The rearrangement joins TRBV19 to TRBJ2-2; TRBD1 matches 7 bases. The V gene's germline CDR1 is LNHDA and CDR2 SQIVND (reference sequence). J gave up 4 bases and V 6 bases, and 8 bases lay outside the gene matches. CDR3 length equals 15 residues. CDR3 loop: CASRQTGEPTGELFF. The CDR3 region has the DNA TGTGCCAGTAGACAAACAGGGGAGCCCACCGGGGAGCTGTTTTTT. Combining the CDR3 with reference TRBV19 and TRBJ2-2 gives the whole variable domain DGGITQSPKYLFRKEGQNVTLSCEQNLNHDAMYWYRQDPGQGLRLIYYSQIVNDFQKGDIAEGYSVSREKKESFPLTVTSAQKNPTAFYLCASRQTGEPTGELFFGEGSRLTVL.

The chain combines TRBV16 with TRBJ2-3; D remains ambiguous. The germline V and J ends were trimmed by 2 bases and 2 bases, with 5 bases remaining between them. The CDR3 consists of 13 residues. Per the germline V gene, CDR1 is KGHSY and CDR2 is FQNENV. The CDR3 sequence is CASSQILTDTQYF. CDR3 bases: TGTGCCAGCAGCCAAATACTCACAGATACGCAGTATTTT.

The rearrangement links TRBV11-3 to TRBJ1-3; TRBD1 might be the D (6 bases). V lost 5 bases and J 0 bases, leaving 11 bases between the germline ends. The germline V gene has CDR1 SGHNT and CDR2 YENEEA. The CDR3 extends over 15 amino acids. The CDR3 DNA is TGTGCCAGCAGCACGGACAGCCGCTCTGGAAACACCATATATTTT. It encodes CASSTDSRSGNTIYF.

V and J are TRBV11-2 and TRBJ2-7, with D unresolved. This CDR3 is built from 18 residues. Trimming cost V 2 bases and J 0 bases, with 20 bases left between them. CDR1 is SGHAT and CDR2 is FQNNGV in the germline V gene. The CDR3 DNA follows: TGTGCCAGCAGCTTATTCCGATTTTTGAGTTCCGGCTCCTACGAGCAGTACTTC. Its protein is CASSLFRFLSSGSYEQYF. The full variable domain, completed using reference TRBV11-2 and TRBJ2-7, is EAGVAQSPRYKIIEKRQSVAFWCNPISGHATLYWYQQILGQGPKLLIQFQNNGVVDDSQLPKDRFSAERLKGVDSTLKIQPAKLEDSAVYLCASSLFRFLSSGSYEQYFGPGTRLTVT.

The CDR3 coding sequence is TGTGCCAGCAGCATCCTACTCGGGCAAGAGACCCAGTACTTC. Amino acid sequence: CASSILLGQETQYF. The chain joins TRBV4-2 to TRBJ2-5, with D unresolved. The CDR3 is made up of 14 amino acids. The V gene lost 5 bases and the J gene lost 2 bases, with 12 bases spanning the gap. Germline assignment: CDR1 LGHNA and CDR2 YNFKEQ.

V gene TRBV19 combines with J gene TRBJ1-5, with 8 bases aligning to TRBD1. Germline loops: CDR1 LNHDA, CDR2 SQIVND (reference sequence). This CDR3 is built from 15 residues. Trimming cost V 7 bases and J 4 bases; bases outside gene matches: 9. CDR3 sequence (DNA): TGTGCCAGTAATCGCCCAGGGGGCAGAAATCAGCCCCAGCATTTT. Amino acids: CASNRPGGRNQPQHF.

The gene calls are TRBV28 and TRBJ2-7; 9 bases map to TRBD2. V gave up 4 bases and J gave up 1 base; unmatched junction bases: 11. CDR1 and CDR2 from the germline V gene are MDHEN and SYDVKM. The CDR3 sequence is 17 residues long. As DNA, the CDR3 is TGTGCCAGCAGTTCCCGCCTTACTAGCGGGCTTTCCTACGAGCAGTACTTC. Its protein product is CASSSRLTSGLSYEQYF.

CDR3 bases: TGTGCCAGCACCCAAAGTGCGGGAGGTGGCTACACCTTC. Translating it yields CASTQSAGGGYTF. The chain employs TRBV7-2 and TRBJ1-2, with unresolved D. Germline V gene lookup returns CDR1 SGHTA and CDR2 FQGNSA. The CDR3 totals 13 residues. Between the trimmed V and J ends, which lost 7 bases and 7 bases, there was a span of 16 bases.

The count of this clone is one. The rearrangement uses TRBV28 and TRBJ2-7; possible D gene TRBD2, 5 bases. The germline gives CDR1 MDHEN, CDR2 SYDVKM. V was clipped by 5 bases and J by 3 bases, with 11 bases between them. CDR3 length equals 13 residues. CDR3 sequence (DNA): TGTGCCAGCAGTCCTCCCGGGAACTACGAGCAGTACTTC. The encoded protein is CASSPPGNYEQYF.

The chain employs TRBV6-1 and TRBJ2-3, with unresolved D. The CDR3 is 13 residues long. CDR1 and CDR2 (germline): MNHNS, SASEGT. Trimming removed 1 base at V and 4 bases at J, with 6 bases between. The CDR3 spells CASSEERSDTQYF. Written as DNA, the CDR3 is TGTGCCAGCAGTGAAGAACGGTCAGATACGCAGTATTTT.

The chain recombines TRBV5-8 with TRBJ1-2, with 9 positions matching TRBD1. The CDR3 extends over 14 amino acids. V lost 6 bases and J lost 2; bases outside the gene matches: 5. CDR1 is SGHTS, CDR2 YDEGEE, per germline. In DNA, the CDR3 is TGTGCCAGCACCGGGACAGGGACAAACTATGGCTACACCTTC. This sequence encodes CASTGTGTNYGYTF.

This chain connects TRBV7-2 to TRBJ2-3, with a tentative D call TRBD2 (6 bases). Trimming took 0 bases from V and 2 from J, leaving 12 bases between them. This CDR3 has 16 amino acids. Germline-derived CDR1 and CDR2 are SGHTA and FQGNSA. Here the CDR3 reads CASSLAGGATTDTQYF. The CDR3 DNA reads as TGTGCCAGCAGCTTAGCGGGCGGGGCTACCACAGATACGCAGTATTTT. Based on the CDR3 plus reference TRBV7-2 and TRBJ2-3, the full variable domain is GAGVSQSPSNKVTEKGKDVELRCDPISGHTALYWYRQSLGQGLEFLIYFQGNSAPDKSGLPSDRFSAERTGGSVSTLTIQRTQQEDSAVYLCASSLAGGATTDTQYFGPGTRLTVL.

The J gene is TRBJ1-2, the V gene TRBV28; 8 bases line up with TRBD1. This CDR3 has 12 amino acids. J was trimmed by 7 bases and V by 4 bases; bases with no gene match: 2. CDR1 MDHEN and CDR2 SYDVKM come from the germline V gene. The CDR3: CASSWTGFGYTF. The DNA of the CDR3 is TGTGCCAGCAGTTGGACAGGGTTTGGCTACACCTTC.

This rearrangement joins TRBV7-9 to TRBJ2-7; 8 positions agree with TRBD1. The CDR3 spans 13 residues. V shed 6 bases, J shed 6 bases, and the junction held 7 bases outside the gene matches. Germline V gene lookup returns CDR1 SEHNR and CDR2 FQNEAQ (reference sequence). The DNA of the CDR3 is TGTGCCAGCAGAAAACAGGGGGTGGGCGAGCAGTACTTC. Its protein product is CASRKQGVGEQYF.

The V and J genes are TRBV5-1 and TRBJ1-1, with TRBD1 matching over 10 bases. Germline CDR1 SGHRS, CDR2 YFSETQ. J gave up 0 bases and V 0 bases, and 8 bases lay outside the gene matches. There are 18 residues in the CDR3. This chain's CDR3 is CASSLGVTGGPLNTEAFF. CDR3 DNA: TGCGCCAGCAGCTTGGGAGTGACAGGGGGCCCTTTGAACACTGAAGCTTTCTTT.